What follows are 2 T cell receptor beta chains derived from one specimen sequenced in a study of T cells in localized non-small cell lung cancer. The data were produced by immunoSEQ multiplex PCR, yet TCRdb's version contains in-frame clones alone and is incomplete. The profile shows about 39,000 clones, about four fifths of them singletons. The sample in question was PBMCs, obtained before any cancer treatment. The source is a woman aged 40 to 75 with stage II squamous cell lung carcinoma.

The J gene is TRBJ1-1, the V gene TRBV13; 10 bases are a match to TRBD1. V lost 2 bases and J lost 4; bases outside the gene matches: 16. This CDR3 is 19 amino acids long. Germline V gives CDR1 PRHDT, CDR2 FYEKMQ (reference sequence). Here the CDR3 DNA reads TGTGCCAGCAGCTTATATTCCGGGACAGGGGTTTCCGGTAGCACTGAAGCTTTCTTT. This translates into CASSLYSGTGVSGSTEAFF.

V usage is TRBV18 and J usage is TRBJ1-1; weak D call: TRBD1 (5 bases). The V and J ends lost 3 bases and 4 bases respectively, with 12 bases between them. The CDR3 covers 14 residues. Germline CDR1 and CDR2: KGHSH and LQKENI. Written as DNA, the CDR3 is TGTGCCAGCTCACCCCTAGGGGTATCCACTGAAGCTTTCTTT. This encodes CASSPLGVSTEAFF. Based on the CDR3 plus reference TRBV18 and TRBJ1-1, the full variable domain is NAGVMQNPRHLVRRRGQEARLRCSPMKGHSHVYWYRQLPEEGLKFMVYLQKENIIDESGMPKERFSAEFPKEGPSILRIQQVVRGDSAAYFCASSPLGVSTEAFFGQGTRLTVV.